Listed here is a single T cell receptor beta chain. What it binds is not known. The protocol was immunoSEQ multiplex PCR, while the TCRdb copy is restricted to in-frame clones and leaves out a portion. The sample shows over 750,000 clones, roughly 96% of them seen only once. This CDR3 has 16 residues. Germline lookup yields CDR1 SGHRS and CDR2 YFSETQ. Losses at the gene ends were 4 bases for V and 7 bases for J; bases not matched to a gene: 11. CD45RO-negative CD8 cells positively selected for CCR7 made up the naive population, which excluded terminally differentiated effector memory CD45RA+ cells. This sample is drawn from a study of shared clonotypes between healthy human individuals. Study-wide findings and caveats: Several donors held about 5% of naive CD4 clonotypes in common. The sampled material consisted only of blood, and tissue repertoires are likely to differ.

This TCR was sampled from a man between 25 and 39 years old in good health. The source material was naive CD8+ T cells sorted from blood. This rearrangement joins TRBV5-1 to TRBJ2-1; 10 nucleotides agree with TRBD1. CDR3 sequence reads: CASSDGGDRGRNEQFF. Here the CDR3 DNA reads TGCGCCAGCAGCGACGGAGGGGACAGGGGAAGGAATGAGCAGTTCTTC.